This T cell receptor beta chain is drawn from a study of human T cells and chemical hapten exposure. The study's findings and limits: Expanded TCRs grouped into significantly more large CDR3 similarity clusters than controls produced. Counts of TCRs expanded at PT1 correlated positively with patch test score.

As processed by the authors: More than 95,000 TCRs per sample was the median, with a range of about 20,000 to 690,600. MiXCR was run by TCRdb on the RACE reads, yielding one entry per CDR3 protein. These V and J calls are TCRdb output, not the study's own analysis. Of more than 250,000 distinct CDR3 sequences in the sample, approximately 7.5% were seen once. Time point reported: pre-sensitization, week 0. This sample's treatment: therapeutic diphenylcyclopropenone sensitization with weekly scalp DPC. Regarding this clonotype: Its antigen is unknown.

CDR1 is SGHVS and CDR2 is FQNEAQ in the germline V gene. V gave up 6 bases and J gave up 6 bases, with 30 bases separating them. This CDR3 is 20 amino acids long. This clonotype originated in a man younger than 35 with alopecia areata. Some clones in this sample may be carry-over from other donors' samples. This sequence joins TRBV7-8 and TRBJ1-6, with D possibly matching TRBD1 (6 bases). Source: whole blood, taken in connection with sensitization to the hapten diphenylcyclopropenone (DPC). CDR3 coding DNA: TGTGCCAGCAGACCCAAGCTCCCAGGGGCCGAGAGAAGAATTAATTCACCCCTCCACTTT. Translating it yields CASRPKLPGAERRINSPLHF.